The 28 T cell receptor beta chains reported below all come from one sample, sequenced in a study of T cell changes during pregnancy in multiple sclerosis. Assay: immunoSEQ multiplex PCR; the TCRdb copy retains only in-frame clones and omits some. The repertoire consists of approximately 60,000 clones, with 80% to 95% occurring once and the leading ten covering roughly 0.33%. This specimen consisted of CD4+ T cells from peripheral blood mononuclear cells, obtained before pregnancy. These receptors came from a female donor with multiple sclerosis, enrolled in a pregnancy study.

The chain joins TRBV5-1 to TRBJ2-1; 9 positions agree with TRBD2. Per germline, CDR1 SGHRS and CDR2 YFSETQ. The CDR3 length is 17 residues. V gave up 0 bases and J gave up 7 bases; unmatched junction bases: 11. The DNA for the CDR3 is TGCGCCAGCAGCTTGGCCGTCCGGGCGGGAGGGCGGAATGAGCAGTTCTTC. This encodes CASSLAVRAGGRNEQFF.

V and J are TRBV9 and TRBJ2-5; possibly TRBD2 for D (6 bases). CDR1 is SGDLS and CDR2 is YYNGEE in the germline V gene. The CDR3 sequence is 14 residues long. V was shortened by 2 bases and J by 1 base, with 9 bases between the two germline ends. The CDR3 region has the DNA TGTGCCAGCAGCGTCTTTAGCGGCCAAGAGACCCAGTACTTC. As protein: CASSVFSGQETQYF. Supplemented by reference TRBV9 and TRBJ2-5, the full variable domain reads DSGVTQTPKHLITATGQRVTLRCSPRSGDLSVYWYQQSLDQGLQFLIQYYNGEERAKGNILERFSAQQFPDLHSELNLSSLELGDSALYFCASSVFSGQETQYFGPGTRLLVL.

In this sample, this clone turned up once. The V and J genes are TRBV9 and TRBJ2-7; D is possibly TRBD1 (6 bases). Germline assignment: CDR1 SGDLS and CDR2 YYNGEE. Trimming shortened V by 0 bases and J by 4 bases, and 11 bases separated the two germline ends. The CDR3 is 14 amino acids. Here the CDR3 DNA reads TGTGCCAGCAGCGTAGCCGCAGGGGATTACGAGCAGTACTTC. Translation gives CASSVAAGDYEQYF.

This clone has just a few counts. The V call is TRBV4-3, the J call TRBJ1-1; D possibly corresponds to TRBD1 (6 bases). The germline V and J ends were trimmed by 5 bases and 3 bases, with 13 bases remaining between them. The CDR3 runs 14 residues. The germline V gene encodes CDR1 LGHNA and CDR2 YSLEER. The CDR3 here is CASSRKGGDTEAFF. The CDR3 DNA follows: TGCGCCAGCAGCAGGAAAGGGGGGGACACTGAAGCTTTCTTT.

V usage is TRBV13 and J usage is TRBJ2-7; 11 bases are a match to TRBD2. This CDR3 contains 16 residues. The V segment lost 5 bases and the J segment 2 bases; nucleotides outside the gene matches: 8. From germline, CDR1 is PRHDT and CDR2 FYEKMQ (reference sequence). CDR3 DNA: TGTGCCAGCAGCCCCACCGGGACTAGCGGTACCTACGAGCAGTACTTC. It translates to CASSPTGTSGTYEQYF.

The chain carries TRBV7-9 and TRBJ2-3; 11 nucleotides line up with TRBD2. The length of the CDR3 is 19 residues. J lost 0 bases, V lost 5 bases, and 13 bases had no gene match. The germline V gene encodes CDR1 SEHNR and CDR2 FQNEAQ (reference sequence). The DNA for the CDR3 is TGTGCCAGCAGCCCTCGGAGGAGGACTAGCGGGTTTAGCACAGATACGCAGTATTTT. Encoded protein: CASSPRRRTSGFSTDTQYF.

The chain is built from TRBV7-3 and TRBJ2-1, with TRBD1 identical over 9 bases. This CDR3 has 14 amino acids. CDR1 and CDR2 from the germline V gene are SGHTA and FQGTGA. The V gene end was trimmed by 3 bases and the J gene end by 4 bases; junction bases not matched to a gene: 1. CDR3: CASSLGTGYNEQFF. As DNA, the CDR3 is TGTGCCAGCAGCTTGGGGACAGGGTACAATGAGCAGTTCTTC. Looking up the rest from reference TRBV7-3 and TRBJ2-1 gives the full variable domain: GAGVSQTPSNKVTEKGKYVELRCDPISGHTALYWYRQSLGQGPEFLIYFQGTGAADDSGLPNDRFFAVRPEGSVSTLKIQRTERGDSAVYLCASSLGTGYNEQFFGPGTRLTVL.

This clone has more than one count but fewer than ten. The chain joins TRBV28 to TRBJ1-5; TRBD1 matches at 9 bases. Per germline, CDR1 MDHEN and CDR2 SYDVKM. V lost 6 bases to trimming and J lost 7 bases; unmatched junction nucleotides: 7. The CDR3 is 14 residues long. CDR3 sequence reads: CASRPGQGSQPQHF. The CDR3 DNA follows: TGTGCCAGCAGACCGGGACAGGGTTCACAGCCCCAGCATTTT.

This clone has a handful of counts. CDR3 loop: CASSLQTGNNQPQHF. In DNA, the CDR3 is TGCGCCAGCAGCTTACAAACAGGCAACAATCAGCCCCAGCATTTT. The rearrangement links TRBV5-1 to TRBJ1-5; TRBD1 might be the D (5 bases). V gave up 2 bases and J gave up 3 bases, with 12 bases separating them. The CDR3 consists of 15 residues. CDR1 and CDR2 (germline): SGHRS, YFSETQ.

The chain is built from TRBV10-3 and TRBJ2-3; 10 bases are a match to TRBD2. The germline CDR1 and CDR2 sequences are ENHRY and SYGVKD. Trimming cost V 2 bases and J 5 bases; bases outside gene matches: 7. The CDR3 consists of 16 residues. CDR3 in amino acids: CAISERGLAGVDTQYF. DNA for the CDR3: TGTGCCATCAGTGAGCGGGGGCTAGCGGGAGTAGATACGCAGTATTTT.

This sequence joins TRBV6-5 and TRBJ1-1, with TRBD1 matching 7 bases. V was clipped by 7 bases and J by 4 bases; unmatched bases: 3. Germline V gives CDR1 MNHEY, CDR2 SVGAGI. The CDR3 covers 12 residues. CDR3 DNA: TGTGCCAGCAAGACAGGGTTCACTGAAGCTTTCTTT. This sequence encodes CASKTGFTEAFF.

This clone was counted once. The J gene is TRBJ2-7, the V gene TRBV5-5, with 7 bases lining up with TRBD2. This CDR3 comprises 13 residues. Germline CDR1 and CDR2: SGHKS and YYEKEE (reference sequence). The junction had 4 bases not matched to a gene; V was cut back by 0 bases and J by 7 bases. CDR3 DNA: TGTGCCAGCAGCTTGGGTAGCGGGTTTGAGCAGTACTTC. Translation gives CASSLGSGFEQYF. Complete variable domain (other parts from reference TRBV5-5 and TRBJ2-7): DAGVTQSPTHLIKTRGQQVTLRCSPISGHKSVSWYQQVLGQGPQFIFQYYEKEERGRGNFPDRFSARQFPNYSSELNVNALLLGDSALYLCASSLGSGFEQYFGPGTRLTVT.

The chain uses TRBV29-1 and TRBJ1-5; D is ambiguous. The CDR3 has 11 amino acids. Germline loops: CDR1 SQVTM, CDR2 ANQGSEA. The CDR3 here is CIGVGNQPQHF. In nucleotides, the CDR3 is TGCATAGGAGTGGGCAATCAGCCCCAGCATTTT.

The V gene is TRBV18, the J gene TRBJ1-1, with D unclear. Trimming removed 3 bases from V and 0 bases from J, with 8 bases in between. Per the germline V gene, CDR1 is KGHSH and CDR2 is LQKENI. The CDR3 is made up of 14 amino acids. CDR3: CASSPGLLNTEAFF. CDR3 coding DNA: TGTGCCAGCTCACCTGGACTTTTGAACACTGAAGCTTTCTTT. The full variable domain, completed using reference TRBV18 and TRBJ1-1, is NAGVMQNPRHLVRRRGQEARLRCSPMKGHSHVYWYRQLPEEGLKFMVYLQKENIIDESGMPKERFSAEFPKEGPSILRIQQVVRGDSAAYFCASSPGLLNTEAFFGQGTRLTVV.

The genes are TRBV7-2 and TRBJ2-1, with a tentative D call TRBD2 (7 bases). Trimming removed 2 bases from V and 8 bases from J, with 19 bases in between. The CDR3 is made up of 16 amino acids. Germline CDR1 and CDR2: SGHTA and FQGNSA. The CDR3 DNA is TGTGCCAGCAGCTTACCACAGGGAGGGGGGTTCTATGAGCAGTTCTTC. This gives the protein CASSLPQGGGFYEQFF.

This sequence joins TRBV30 and TRBJ1-2; no clear D. The CDR3 covers 13 residues. The V and J ends lost 0 bases and 3 bases respectively, with 8 bases between them. CDR1 is GTSNPN, CDR2 SVGIG, per germline (reference sequence). CDR3 DNA: TGTGCCTGGAGTGTACGGAGGGACTATGGCTACACCTTC. Protein product: CAWSVRRDYGYTF.

This chain joins TRBV5-6 and TRBJ1-3; D uncertain. The germline CDR1 and CDR2 sequences are SGHDT and YYEEEE. The CDR3 runs to 14 residues. V was clipped by 5 bases and J by 4 bases, with 13 bases between them. CDR3 loop: CASRSARVGNTIYF. CDR3 sequence (DNA): TGTGCCAGCAGATCCGCCCGGGTGGGAAACACCATATATTTT.

The rearrangement joins TRBV5-4 to TRBJ2-7, with 9 bases identical to TRBD2. After removal of 0 bases from V and 1 base from J, the junction contained 5 bases not matched to a gene. CDR1 SGHNT and CDR2 YYREEE come from the germline V gene (reference sequence). The CDR3 is 16 amino acids. This CDR3 is CASSLGGRGTSYEQYF. The CDR3 DNA reads as TGTGCCAGCAGCTTGGGCGGGAGGGGGACGTCCTACGAGCAGTACTTC.

In DNA, the CDR3 is TGTGCCAGCAGCCTCACTACAGGGGGCGTCTCCAAAAACATTCAGTACTTC. This translates into CASSLTTGGVSKNIQYF. The rearrangement joins TRBV27 to TRBJ2-4; 9 positions match TRBD1. The CDR3 is 17 residues long. Trimming at V came to 6 bases and at J to 2 bases, leaving 11 bases not matched to a gene. Per the germline V gene, CDR1 is MNHEY and CDR2 is SMNVEV (reference sequence).

The CDR3 DNA reads as TGTGCCAGCAGCTTCCCCTCTAGCGGGAGAACGAACGAGCAGTACTTC. As protein: CASSFPSSGRTNEQYF. V usage is TRBV5-4 and J usage is TRBJ2-7; 10 bases map to TRBD2. The ends lost 2 bases at V and 5 bases at J; junction bases unmatched: 10. There are 16 residues in the CDR3. CDR1 is SGHNT and CDR2 is YYREEE in the germline V gene (reference sequence).

The chain joins TRBV6-4 to TRBJ1-5, with D uncertain. V lost 6 bases to trimming and J lost 4 bases, with 19 bases between them. The germline gives CDR1 MRHNA, CDR2 SNTAGT. The CDR3 covers 16 residues. The CDR3 here is CASRTIGSPTNQPQHF. CDR3 nucleotide sequence: TGTGCCAGCAGAACAATCGGGTCCCCCACAAATCAGCCCCAGCATTTT.

The V and J genes are TRBV15 and TRBJ2-7; 9 bases line up with TRBD2. V lost 0 bases, J lost 3 bases, and 6 bases stayed unmatched. This CDR3 region has 16 residues. Germline V gene data show CDR1 as LNHNV and CDR2 as YYDKDF (reference sequence). CDR3 sequence: CATSRERAGGDYEQYF. For the CDR3, the DNA is TGTGCCACCAGCAGAGAAAGGGCGGGAGGGGACTACGAGCAGTACTTC.

The V call is TRBV27, the J call TRBJ2-2, with 10 bases identical to TRBD2. The germline V gene encodes CDR1 MNHEY and CDR2 SMNVEV (reference sequence). V shed 2 bases and J 6 bases; nucleotides not matched to a gene: 3. This CDR3 region has 15 residues. CDR3 in amino acids: CASSLLAGVPGELFF. CDR3 bases: TGTGCCAGCAGTTTACTAGCGGGAGTCCCCGGGGAGCTGTTTTTT.

The chain uses TRBV25-1 and TRBJ1-2; D remains ambiguous. Per the germline V gene, CDR1 is MGHDK and CDR2 is SYGVNS. Trimming removed 8 bases from V and 5 bases from J, with 15 bases in between. This CDR3 has 13 amino acids. CDR3 protein: CASSITATYGYTF. DNA of the CDR3: TGTGCCAGCTCCATCACCGCTACGTATGGCTACACCTTC.

The CDR3 loop reads CASSYSILASTDTQYF. CDR3 coding DNA: TGTGCCAGCAGTTACTCGATCCTAGCGAGCACAGATACGCAGTATTTT. The V and J genes are TRBV6-5 and TRBJ2-3, with D tentatively TRBD2 (6 bases). This CDR3 has 16 residues. The germline V gene has CDR1 MNHEY and CDR2 SVGAGI. Between the trimmed V and J ends, which lost 0 bases and 0 bases, there was a span of 10 bases.

V and J are TRBV27 and TRBJ2-4; D may be TRBD1 (6 bases). The germline V and J ends were trimmed by 9 bases and 0 bases, with 21 bases remaining between them. Germline V gene lookup returns CDR1 MNHEY and CDR2 SMNVEV (reference sequence). CDR3 length: 17 amino acids. The CDR3 nucleotides are TGTGCCAGTTCGATTTTCCAGGGGACGGGAGCCAAAAACATTCAGTACTTC. Translated, it gives CASSIFQGTGAKNIQYF.

This clone was seen once. The V and J genes are TRBV4-3 and TRBJ2-7; a possible D gene is TRBD2 (6 bases). This CDR3 is built from 18 residues. The ends were cut back, 1 base at V and 2 bases at J, with 21 bases in the middle. Germline V gene lookup returns CDR1 LGHNA and CDR2 YSLEER. CDR3 sequence (DNA): TGCGCCAGCAGCCAAGGGGACCCTCGCCGGAGGAGGGCCTACGAGCAGTACTTC. It specifies CASSQGDPRRRRAYEQYF.

The V and J genes are TRBV30 and TRBJ1-2; D is unresolved. Germline CDR1 is GTSNPN and CDR2 is SVGIG (reference sequence). V gave up 2 bases and J gave up 8 bases, with 12 bases separating them. The CDR3 spans 12 residues. The CDR3 nucleotides read TGTGCCTGGAGTCGGCAGGCAGGCGGCTACACCTTC. Its translation: CAWSRQAGGYTF.